This T cell receptor (beta chain) came from a study of patients and donors after allogeneic stem cell transplantation. This CDR3 has 14 amino acids. Looked up from germline, CDR1 is DFQATT and CDR2 is SNEGSKA (reference sequence). The V end lost 1 base, the J end lost 8 bases, and 14 bases lay between the germline ends. Each CDR3 protein gets one entry after TCRdb re-called the RT-PCR reads with MiXCR. Of some 31,000 distinct CDR3 sequences in the sample, about two fifths were seen once. The clonotype originates from a human donor who was either an allogeneic HSCT recipient or a stem cell or donor lymphocyte infusion donor (not recorded which). It is not recorded whose cells these are; they may come from a transplant donor. The chain recombines TRBV20-1 with TRBJ1-4; maybe TRBD1 (5 bases). Source material: blood, either unsorted or a sorted T cell fraction (not recorded which). CDR3 in amino acids: CSARAPGLGEKLFF. CDR3 bases: TGCAGTGCTAGAGCGCCAGGGTTGGGCGAAAAACTGTTTTTT.